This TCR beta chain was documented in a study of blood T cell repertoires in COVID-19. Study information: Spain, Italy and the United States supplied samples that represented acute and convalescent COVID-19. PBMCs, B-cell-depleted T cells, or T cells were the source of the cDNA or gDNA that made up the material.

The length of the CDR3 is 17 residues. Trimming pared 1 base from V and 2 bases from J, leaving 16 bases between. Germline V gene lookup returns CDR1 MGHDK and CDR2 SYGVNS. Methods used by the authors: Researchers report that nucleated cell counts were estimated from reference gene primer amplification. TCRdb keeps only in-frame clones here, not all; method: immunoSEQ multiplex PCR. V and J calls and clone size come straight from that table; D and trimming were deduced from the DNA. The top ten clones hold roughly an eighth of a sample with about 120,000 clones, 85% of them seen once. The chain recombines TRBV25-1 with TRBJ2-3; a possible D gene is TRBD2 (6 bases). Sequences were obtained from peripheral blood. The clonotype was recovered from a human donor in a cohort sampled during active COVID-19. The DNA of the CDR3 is TGTGCCAGCAGTGAATTTGGAGGGGCTGGGAACACAGATACGCAGTATTTT. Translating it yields CASSEFGGAGNTDTQYF.